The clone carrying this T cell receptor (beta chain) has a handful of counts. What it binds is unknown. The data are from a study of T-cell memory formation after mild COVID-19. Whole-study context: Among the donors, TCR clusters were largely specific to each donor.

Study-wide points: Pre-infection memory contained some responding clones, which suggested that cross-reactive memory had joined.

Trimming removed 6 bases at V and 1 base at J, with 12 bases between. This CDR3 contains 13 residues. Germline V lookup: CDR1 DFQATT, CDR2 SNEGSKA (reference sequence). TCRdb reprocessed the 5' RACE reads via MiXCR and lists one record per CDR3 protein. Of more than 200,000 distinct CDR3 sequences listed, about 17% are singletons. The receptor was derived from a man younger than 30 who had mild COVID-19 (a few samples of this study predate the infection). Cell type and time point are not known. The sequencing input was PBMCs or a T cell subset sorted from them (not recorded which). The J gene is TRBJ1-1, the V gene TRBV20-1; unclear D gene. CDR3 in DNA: TGCAGTGCCCCTCACCGGCAGAACACTGAAGCTTTCTTT. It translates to CSAPHRQNTEAFF.